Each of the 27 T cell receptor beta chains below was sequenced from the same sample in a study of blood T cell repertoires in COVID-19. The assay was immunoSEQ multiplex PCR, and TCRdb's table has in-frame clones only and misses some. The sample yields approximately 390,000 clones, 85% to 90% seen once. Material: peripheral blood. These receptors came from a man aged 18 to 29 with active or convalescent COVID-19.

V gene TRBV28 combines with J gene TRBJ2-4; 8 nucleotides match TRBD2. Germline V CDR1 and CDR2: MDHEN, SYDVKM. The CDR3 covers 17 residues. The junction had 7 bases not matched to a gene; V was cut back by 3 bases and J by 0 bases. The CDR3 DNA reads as TGTGCCAGCAGTTTGCCCATCGGGGGGGGAGCCAAAAACATTCAGTACTTC. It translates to CASSLPIGGGAKNIQYF.

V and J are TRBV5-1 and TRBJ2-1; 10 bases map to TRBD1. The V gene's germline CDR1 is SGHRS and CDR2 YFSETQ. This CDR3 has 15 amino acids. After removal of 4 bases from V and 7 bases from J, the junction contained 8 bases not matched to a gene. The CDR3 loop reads CASSQGQGIRNEQFF. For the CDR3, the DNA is TGCGCCAGCAGCCAGGGACAGGGGATAAGGAATGAGCAGTTCTTC.

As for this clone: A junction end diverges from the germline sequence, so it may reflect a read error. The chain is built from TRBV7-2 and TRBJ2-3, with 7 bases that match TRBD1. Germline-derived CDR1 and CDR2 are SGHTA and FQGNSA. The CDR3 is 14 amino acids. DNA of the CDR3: TGTGCCAGCAACCAAGACCGGGACAGAGATACACAGTATTTT. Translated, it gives CASNQDRDRDTQYF.

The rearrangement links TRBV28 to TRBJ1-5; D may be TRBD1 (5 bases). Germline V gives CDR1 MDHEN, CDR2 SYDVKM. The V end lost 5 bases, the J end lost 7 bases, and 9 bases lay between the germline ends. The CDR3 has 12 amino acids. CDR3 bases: TGTGCCAGCAGTCGCAAGGGGCAGCCCCAGCATTTT. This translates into CASSRKGQPQHF.

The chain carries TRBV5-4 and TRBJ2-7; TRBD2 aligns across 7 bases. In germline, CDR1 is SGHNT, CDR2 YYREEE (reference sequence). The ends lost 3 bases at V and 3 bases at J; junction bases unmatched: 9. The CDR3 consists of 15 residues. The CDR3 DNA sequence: TGTGCCAGCAGCTCAGCGACTAGCTTTTACTACGAGCAGTACTTC. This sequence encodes CASSSATSFYYEQYF.

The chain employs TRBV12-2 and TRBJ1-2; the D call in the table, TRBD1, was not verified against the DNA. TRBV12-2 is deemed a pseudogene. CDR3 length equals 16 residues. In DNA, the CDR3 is TGTGCAAGTCGCTTAGCTCCGGGACAGGGGAACTATGGCTACACCTTC. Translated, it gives CASRLAPGQGNYGYTF.

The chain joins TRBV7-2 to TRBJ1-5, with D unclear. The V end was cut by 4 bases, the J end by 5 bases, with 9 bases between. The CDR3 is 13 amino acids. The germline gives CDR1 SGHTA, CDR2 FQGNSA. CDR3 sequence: CASSSTLYQPQHF. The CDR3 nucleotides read TGTGCCAGCAGCTCGACATTGTATCAGCCCCAGCATTTT.

For the CDR3, the DNA is TGTGCCAGCAGCTTGACAGGGGCGAACACCGGGGAGCTGTTTTTT. Protein product: CASSLTGANTGELFF. The chain has TRBV6-5 and TRBJ2-2; TRBD1 matches 8 bases. Germline V CDR1 and CDR2: MNHEY, SVGAGI. The trim removed 6 bases at V and 0 bases at J, leaving 3 bases unmatched. The CDR3 contains 15 residues.

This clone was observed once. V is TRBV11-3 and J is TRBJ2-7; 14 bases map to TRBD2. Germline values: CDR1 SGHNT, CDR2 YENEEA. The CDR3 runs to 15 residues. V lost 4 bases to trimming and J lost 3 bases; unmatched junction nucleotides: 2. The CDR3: CASSSGLAGDYEQYF. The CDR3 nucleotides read TGTGCCAGCAGCTCGGGACTAGCGGGGGACTACGAGCAGTACTTC.

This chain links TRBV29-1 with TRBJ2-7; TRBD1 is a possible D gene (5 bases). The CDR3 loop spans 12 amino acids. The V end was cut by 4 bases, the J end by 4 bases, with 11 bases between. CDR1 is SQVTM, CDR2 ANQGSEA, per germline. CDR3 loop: CSVAQVKYEQYF. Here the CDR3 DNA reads TGCAGCGTTGCACAGGTGAAATACGAGCAGTACTTC.

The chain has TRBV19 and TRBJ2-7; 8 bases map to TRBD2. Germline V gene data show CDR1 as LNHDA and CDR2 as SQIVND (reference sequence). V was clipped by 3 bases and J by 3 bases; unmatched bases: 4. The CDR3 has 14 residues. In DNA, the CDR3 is TGTGCCAGTAGTATGGGGACTAGAAACTACGAGCAGTACTTC. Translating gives CASSMGTRNYEQYF.

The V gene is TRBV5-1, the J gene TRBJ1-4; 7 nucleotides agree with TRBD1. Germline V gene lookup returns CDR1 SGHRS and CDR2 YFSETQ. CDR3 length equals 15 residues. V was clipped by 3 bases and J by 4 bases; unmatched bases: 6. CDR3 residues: CASSSRDSFNEKLFF. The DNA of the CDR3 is TGCGCCAGCAGCTCCCGGGACAGCTTTAATGAAAAACTGTTTTTT. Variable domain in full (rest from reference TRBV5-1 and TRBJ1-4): KAGVTQTPRYLIKTRGQQVTLSCSPISGHRSVSWYQQTPGQGLQFLFEYFSETQRNKGNFPGRFSGRQFSNSRSEMNVSTLELGDSALYLCASSSRDSFNEKLFFGSGTQLSVL.

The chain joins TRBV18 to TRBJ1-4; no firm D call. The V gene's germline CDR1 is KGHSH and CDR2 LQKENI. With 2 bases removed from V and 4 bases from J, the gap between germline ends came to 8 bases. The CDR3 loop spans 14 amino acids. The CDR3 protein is CASSPIGDNEKLFF. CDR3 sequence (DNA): TGTGCCAGCTCACCAATCGGTGATAATGAAAAACTGTTTTTT. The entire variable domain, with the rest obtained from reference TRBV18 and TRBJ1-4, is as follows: NAGVMQNPRHLVRRRGQEARLRCSPMKGHSHVYWYRQLPEEGLKFMVYLQKENIIDESGMPKERFSAEFPKEGPSILRIQQVVRGDSAAYFCASSPIGDNEKLFFGSGTQLSVL.

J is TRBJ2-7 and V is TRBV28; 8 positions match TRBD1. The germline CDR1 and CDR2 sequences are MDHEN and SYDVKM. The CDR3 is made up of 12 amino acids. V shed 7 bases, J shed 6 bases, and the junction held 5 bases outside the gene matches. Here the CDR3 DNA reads TGTGCCAGCACCGGACAGGGAACCGAGCAGTACTTC. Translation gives CASTGQGTEQYF.

The CDR3 loop is CASSLGGGSFSGELFF. CDR3 DNA: TGTGCCAGCAGCTTAGGTGGCGGGAGTTTTTCCGGGGAGCTGTTTTTT. This sequence joins TRBV5-8 and TRBJ2-2, with 7 bases lining up with TRBD2. Losses at the gene ends were 2 bases for V and 6 bases for J; bases not matched to a gene: 10. Germline loops: CDR1 SGHTS, CDR2 YDEGEE. CDR3 length: 16 amino acids. Filled out from reference TRBV5-8 and TRBJ2-2, the complete variable domain reads EAGVTQSPTHLIKTRGQQATLRCSPISGHTSVYWYQQALGLGLQFLLWYDEGEERNRGNFPPRFSGRQFPNYSSELNVNALELEDSALYLCASSLGGGSFSGELFFGEGSRLTVL.

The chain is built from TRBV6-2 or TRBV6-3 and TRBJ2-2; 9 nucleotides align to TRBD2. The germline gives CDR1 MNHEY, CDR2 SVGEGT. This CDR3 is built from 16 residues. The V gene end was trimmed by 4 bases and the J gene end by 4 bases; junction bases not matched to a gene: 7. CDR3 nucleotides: TGTGCCAGCAGTTCAAGACTAGCGGAGGTCACCGGGGAGCTGTTTTTT. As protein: CASSSRLAEVTGELFF.

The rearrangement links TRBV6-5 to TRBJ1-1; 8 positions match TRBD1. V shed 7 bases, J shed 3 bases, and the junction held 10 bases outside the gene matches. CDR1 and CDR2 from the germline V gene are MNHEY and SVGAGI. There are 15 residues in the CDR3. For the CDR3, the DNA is TGTGCCAGCACCCAATGGACAGGGCCTGACACTGAAGCTTTCTTT. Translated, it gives CASTQWTGPDTEAFF.

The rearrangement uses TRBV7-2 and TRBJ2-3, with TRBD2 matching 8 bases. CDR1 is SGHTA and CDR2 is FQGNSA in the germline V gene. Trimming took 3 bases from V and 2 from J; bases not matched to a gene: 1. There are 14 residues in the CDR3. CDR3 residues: CASSFSGDTDTQYF. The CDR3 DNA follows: TGTGCCAGCAGCTTTAGCGGGGACACAGATACGCAGTATTTT.

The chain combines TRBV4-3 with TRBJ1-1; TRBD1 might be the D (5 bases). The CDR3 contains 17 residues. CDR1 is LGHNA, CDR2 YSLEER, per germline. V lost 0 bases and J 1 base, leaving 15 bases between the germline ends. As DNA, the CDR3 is TGCGCCAGCAGCCAAGATCTTGGACAAGCTCCGAACACTGAAGCTTTCTTT. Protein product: CASSQDLGQAPNTEAFF.

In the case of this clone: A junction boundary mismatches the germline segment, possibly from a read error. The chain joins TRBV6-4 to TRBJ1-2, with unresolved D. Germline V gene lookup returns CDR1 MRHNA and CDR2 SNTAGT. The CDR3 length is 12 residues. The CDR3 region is CASTDGGGGYTF. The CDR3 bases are TGTGCCAGCACTGACGGTGGCGGTGGCTACACCTTC.

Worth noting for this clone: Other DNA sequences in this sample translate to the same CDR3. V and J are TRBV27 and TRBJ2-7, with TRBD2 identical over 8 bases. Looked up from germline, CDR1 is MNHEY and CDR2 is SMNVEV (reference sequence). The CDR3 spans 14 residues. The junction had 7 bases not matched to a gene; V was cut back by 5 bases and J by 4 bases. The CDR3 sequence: CASSPSGSSYEQYF. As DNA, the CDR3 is TGTGCCAGCAGTCCAAGCGGGAGTTCGTACGAGCAGTACTTC.

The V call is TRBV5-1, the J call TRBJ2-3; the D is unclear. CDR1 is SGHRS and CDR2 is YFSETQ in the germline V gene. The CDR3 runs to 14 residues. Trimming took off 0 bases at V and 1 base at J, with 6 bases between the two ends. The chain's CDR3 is CASSLERRTDTQYF. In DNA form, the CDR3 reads TGCGCCAGCAGCTTGGAGCGACGCACAGATACGCAGTATTTT.

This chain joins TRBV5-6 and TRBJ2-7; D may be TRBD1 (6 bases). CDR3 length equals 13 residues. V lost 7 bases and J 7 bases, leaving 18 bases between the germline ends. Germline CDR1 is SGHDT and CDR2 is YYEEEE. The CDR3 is CASLGGRQREQYF. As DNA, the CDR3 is TGTGCCAGCCTAGGGGGACGGCAGCGGGAGCAGTACTTC.

CDR3 sequence reads: CASSQVRAGNQPQHF. DNA of the CDR3: TGCGCCAGCAGCCAAGTCAGGGCTGGCAATCAGCCCCAGCATTTT. V and J are TRBV4-3 and TRBJ1-5, with TRBD1 as a possible D gene (5 bases). V lost 1 base, J lost 2 bases, and 9 bases lay in between. Germline V gene sequence: CDR1 LGHNA, CDR2 YSLEER. The CDR3 has 15 amino acids.

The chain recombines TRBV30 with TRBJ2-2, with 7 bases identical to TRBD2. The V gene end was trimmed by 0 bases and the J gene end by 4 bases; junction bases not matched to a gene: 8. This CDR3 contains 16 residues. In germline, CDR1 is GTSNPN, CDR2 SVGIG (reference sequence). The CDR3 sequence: CAWSVRGRAGTGELFF. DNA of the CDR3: TGTGCCTGGAGTGTACGGGGGAGGGCGGGCACCGGGGAGCTGTTTTTT.

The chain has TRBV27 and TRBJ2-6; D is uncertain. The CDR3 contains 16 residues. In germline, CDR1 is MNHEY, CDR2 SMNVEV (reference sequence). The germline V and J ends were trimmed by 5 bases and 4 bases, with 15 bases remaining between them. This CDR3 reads CASSREPGAGANVLTF. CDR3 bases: TGTGCCAGCAGTAGAGAACCAGGTGCAGGGGCCAACGTCCTGACTTTC.

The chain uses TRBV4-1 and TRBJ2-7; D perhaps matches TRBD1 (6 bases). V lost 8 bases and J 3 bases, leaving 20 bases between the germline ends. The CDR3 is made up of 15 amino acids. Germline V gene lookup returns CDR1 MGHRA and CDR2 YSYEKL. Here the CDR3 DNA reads TGCGCCAGCGCCCGCCAACCCGGGACAAGCTACGAGCAGTACTTC. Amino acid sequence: CASARQPGTSYEQYF.